A selection of T cell receptor beta chains follows, all from one sample in a study of T cells in Graves' hyperthyroidism and ophthalmopathy. TCRdb re-called the multiplex PCR reads through MiXCR, storing one row per CDR3 protein. The data show around 340,000 distinct CDR3 sequences, 15% to 20% seen once. What was sequenced was blood. All receptors come from a woman between 40 and 55 years old with Graves' ophthalmopathy. CDR3s include the opening cysteine and the closing phenylalanine or tryptophan. D genes are given only for firm matches. The size field is filled for only some rows; it gives once, few, many or a size class.

15,TRBJ1-6,NA,NA,TRBV6-2/TRBV6-3,TGTGCCAGCAGTTTAGAGGCAGGGACCATCTCACCCCTCCACTTT,CASSLEAGTISPLHF
14,TRBJ2-7,NA,many,TRBV12-3/TRBV12-4,TGTGCCAGCAGTTATCAGTCCCCGTCCTACGAGCAGTACTTC,CASSYQSPSYEQYF
14,TRBJ2-7,NA,many,TRBV5-1,TGCGCCAGCAGCTTTGGTGGACCATCCGACACTCAGTACTTC,CASSFGGPSDTQYF
13,TRBJ2-7,TRBD1,many,TRBV3-1,TGTGCCAGCAGCCAGGACAGGGCTTACGAGCAGTACTTC,CASSQDRAYEQYF
15,TRBJ2-7,TRBD2,many,TRBV30,TGTGCCTGGAGTAGTAGCGGGAGGACAACACGCGAGCAGTACTTC,CAWSSSGRTTREQYF
15,TRBJ1-1,NA,many,TRBV10-3,TGTGCCATCAGTGTAAGGATGGATAGGGACACTGAAGCTTTCTTT,CAISVRMDRDTEAFF
16,TRBJ1-5,NA,many,TRBV15,TGTGCCACCAGCAGAGATGTCCCCGGGAGCAATCAGCCCCAGCATTTT,CATSRDVPGSNQPQHF
14,TRBJ2-7,TRBD2,NA,TRBV6-1,TGTGCCAGCAGGAAAAGGACTAGCGGGATCGAGCAGTACTTC,CASRKRTSGIEQYF
14,TRBJ1-1,NA,many,TRBV6-1,TGTGCCAGCTCCTGGGACGGGTTGAACACTGAAGCTTTCTTT,CASSWDGLNTEAFF
14,TRBJ2-7,TRBD1,many,TRBV28,TGTGCCAGCAGTTTAATGACAGGGGGCTACGAGCAGTACTTC,CASSLMTGGYEQYF
14,TRBJ2-7,NA,many,TRBV29-1,TGCAGCGCCCGGGGCCACGGACCCTACTACGAGCAGTACTTC,CSARGHGPYYEQYF
15,TRBJ1-1,NA,many,TRBV5-6,TGTGCCAGCAGCTTGTACGGGAGCATGAACACTGAAGCTTTCTTT,CASSLYGSMNTEAFF
14,TRBJ1-2,NA,many,TRBV5-1,TGCGCCAGCAGCTTGAACAGTCTTTCGTATGGCTACACCTTC,CASSLNSLSYGYTF
15,TRBJ1-1,NA,many,TRBV6-2/TRBV6-3,TGTGCCAACAGTTACCCTTCCCCCGAAAGTACTGAAGCTTTCTTT,CANSYPSPESTEAFF
14,TRBJ2-5,NA,many,TRBV6-5,TGTGCCAGCAGTTACTGGACCACCAGAGAGACCCAGTACTTC,CASSYWTTRETQYF
12,TRBJ2-2,NA,many,TRBV2,TGTGCCAGCAGGATTAACACCGGGGAGCTGTTTTTT,CASRINTGELFF
12,TRBJ2-2,NA,many,TRBV30,TGTGCCTGGAGCTTGGACGTCGGGGAGCTGTTTTTT,CAWSLDVGELFF
14,TRBJ1-2,NA,many,TRBV7-2,TGTGCCAGCAGCCCTCGGACAGCCTCCTCGGGCTACACCTTC,CASSPRTASSGYTF
14,TRBJ2-7,NA,many,TRBV6-1,TGTGCCAGCAGCACAACGGGGCTCGCCTACGAGCAGTACTTC,CASSTTGLAYEQYF
11,TRBJ2-7,NA,many,TRBV12-3/TRBV12-4,TGTGCCAGCAGTATAACGGGCGAGCAGTACTTC,CASSITGEQYF
16,TRBJ2-7,TRBD2,many,TRBV7-8,TGTGCCAGCAGCTTAGAAGTAGCGGGAGTAGTTTACGAGCAGTACTTC,CASSLEVAGVVYEQYF
14,TRBJ1-5,NA,many,TRBV12-3/TRBV12-4,TGTGCCAGCAGTTTATTTGTAGGCAATCAGCCCCAGCATTTT,CASSLFVGNQPQHF
15,TRBJ2-7,NA,many,TRBV10-3,TGTGCCATCAGTGCCTTTCCGGGAAGCTCCTACGAGCAGTACTTC,CAISAFPGSSYEQYF
14,TRBJ1-1,TRBD1,many,TRBV7-2,TGTGCCAGCACCCTAGACAGGGGGTGGACTGAAGCTTTCTTT,CASTLDRGWTEAFF
16,TRBJ2-5,TRBD2,many,TRBV5-1,TGCGCCAGCAACTCGCGCCTAGCGGGAGGACAAGAGACCCAGTACTTC,CASNSRLAGGQETQYF
13,TRBJ1-5,NA,many,TRBV19,TGTGCCAGTAATTTTCAGGGACTCCAGCCCCAGCATTTT,CASNFQGLQPQHF
13,TRBJ2-7,NA,many,TRBV12-3/TRBV12-4,TGTGCCAGCAGTCTACTAAGACCGGACGAGCAGTACTTC,CASSLLRPDEQYF
18,TRBJ1-1,NA,many,TRBV19,TGTGCCAGTAGTATAGCCCTTATGAGGGGACCGTCGAACACTGAAGCTTTCTTT,CASSIALMRGPSNTEAFF
19,TRBJ1-5,TRBD1,many,TRBV6-4,TGTGCCAGCAGTCAGGGACAGGGGGTTAAATTGGGGAGCAATCAGCCCCAGCATTTT,CASSQGQGVKLGSNQPQHF
15,TRBJ2-7,TRBD1,NA,TRBV4-2,TGTGCCAGCAGCTGGACAGGCTCTAGCTCCTACGAGCAGTACTTC,CASSWTGSSSYEQYF
18,TRBJ1-1,NA,many,TRBV2,TGTGCCAGCAGTGTGAACCCCTTCCAAGACAGTCGGAACACTGAAGCTTTCTTT,CASSVNPFQDSRNTEAFF
15,TRBJ1-3,NA,NA,TRBV2,TGTGCCAGCAGTGCCGTCGCGCCCTCTGGAAACACCATATTTTTT,CASSAVAPSGNTIFF
16,TRBJ2-2,TRBD1,many,TRBV28,TGTGCCAGCAGTTTCGTGGGGACAGCGAACACCGGGGAGCTGTTTTTT,CASSFVGTANTGELFF
13,TRBJ2-5,NA,NA,TRBV7-2,TGTGCCAGCAGCCAGACTGGGCAAGAGACCCAGTACTTC,CASSQTGQETQYF
14,TRBJ2-7,NA,many,TRBV24-1,TGTGCCACCAGTGATGCAGGTAACACCTACGAGCAGTACTTC,CATSDAGNTYEQYF
17,TRBJ2-3,TRBD1,many,TRBV6-2/TRBV6-3,TGTGCCAGCAGTTATGAGAAGGGACAGGGTCCCACAGATACGCAGTATTTT,CASSYEKGQGPTDTQYF
15,TRBJ2-7,TRBD1,NA,TRBV30,TGTGCCTGGAGAATCGCGTACAGGGGGCGTTACGAGCAGTACTTC,CAWRIAYRGRYEQYF
13,TRBJ2-7,NA,NA,TRBV12-3/TRBV12-4,TGTGCCAGCAGTATCGGACGGTCGAACGAGCAGTACTTC,CASSIGRSNEQYF
18,TRBJ2-4,TRBD2,many,TRBV7-9,TGTGCCAGCAGCTTAGCGTCAAGCGGGAGTTTGGCCAAAAACATTCAGTACTTC,CASSLASSGSLAKNIQYF
15,TRBJ1-1,TRBD1,NA,TRBV6-1,TGTGCCAGCAGCCGTCGGGACAGATTAAGCACTGAAGCTTTCTTT,CASSRRDRLSTEAFF
16,TRBJ2-2,NA,many,TRBV11-2,TGTGCCAGCAGCTTAAGTCAATCCCGATGGACCGGGGAGCTGTTTTTT,CASSLSQSRWTGELFF
14,TRBJ2-5,TRBD2,NA,TRBV9,TGTGCCAGCAGCGTAAGCGGGAGTAGTGAGACCCAGTACTTC,CASSVSGSSETQYF
14,TRBJ2-7,NA,few,TRBV9,TGTGCCAGCAGCTCGCGGGACTCAACCTACGAGCAGTACTTC,CASSSRDSTYEQYF
15,TRBJ2-7,TRBD2,NA,TRBV3-1,TGTGCCAGCAGCCAAGAAGGACTAGGTCCCTACGAGCAGTACTTC,CASSQEGLGPYEQYF
15,TRBJ1-1,NA,many,TRBV11-1,TGTGCCAGCAGCTTGCTCGAGACGGGGAACACTGAAGCTTTCTTT,CASSLLETGNTEAFF